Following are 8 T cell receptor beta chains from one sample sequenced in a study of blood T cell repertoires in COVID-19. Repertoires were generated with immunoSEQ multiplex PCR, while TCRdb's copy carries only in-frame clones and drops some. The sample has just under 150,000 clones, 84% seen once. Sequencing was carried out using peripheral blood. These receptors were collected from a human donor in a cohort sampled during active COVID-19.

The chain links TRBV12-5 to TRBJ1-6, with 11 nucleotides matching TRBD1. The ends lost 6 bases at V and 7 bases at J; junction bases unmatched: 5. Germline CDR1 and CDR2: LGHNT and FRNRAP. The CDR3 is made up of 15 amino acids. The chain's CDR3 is CASGSWTGGNSPLHF. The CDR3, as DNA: TGTGCTAGTGGCTCCTGGACAGGGGGCAATTCACCCCTCCACTTT.

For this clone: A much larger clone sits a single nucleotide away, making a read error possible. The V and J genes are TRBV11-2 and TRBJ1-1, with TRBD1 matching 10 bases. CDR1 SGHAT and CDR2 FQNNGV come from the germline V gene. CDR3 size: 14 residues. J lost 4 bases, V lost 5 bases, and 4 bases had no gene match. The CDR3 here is CASSPDRGGTEAFF. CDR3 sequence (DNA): TGTGCCAGCAGCCCGGACAGGGGGGGCACTGAAGCTTTCTTT.

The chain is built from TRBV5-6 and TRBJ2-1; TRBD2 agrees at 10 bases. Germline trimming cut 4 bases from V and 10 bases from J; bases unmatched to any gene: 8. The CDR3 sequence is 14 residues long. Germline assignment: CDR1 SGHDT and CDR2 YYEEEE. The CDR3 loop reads CASSGTSVRGEQFF. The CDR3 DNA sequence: TGTGCCAGCAGCGGGACTAGCGTACGAGGCGAGCAGTTCTTC.

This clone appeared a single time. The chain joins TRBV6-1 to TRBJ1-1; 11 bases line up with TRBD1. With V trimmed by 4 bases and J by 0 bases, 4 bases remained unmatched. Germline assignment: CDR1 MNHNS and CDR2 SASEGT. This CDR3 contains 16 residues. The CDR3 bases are TGTGCCAGCAGTGGGACAGGGGGCAGTGTGAACACTGAAGCTTTCTTT. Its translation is CASSGTGGSVNTEAFF.

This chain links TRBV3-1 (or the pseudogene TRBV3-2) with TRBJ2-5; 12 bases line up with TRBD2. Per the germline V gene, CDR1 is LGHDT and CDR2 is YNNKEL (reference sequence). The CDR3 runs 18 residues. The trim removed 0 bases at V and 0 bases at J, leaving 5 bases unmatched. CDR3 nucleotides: TGTGCCAGCAGCCAAGAAAGGAGGACTAGCGGGAACCAAGAGACCCAGTACTTC. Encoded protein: CASSQERRTSGNQETQYF.

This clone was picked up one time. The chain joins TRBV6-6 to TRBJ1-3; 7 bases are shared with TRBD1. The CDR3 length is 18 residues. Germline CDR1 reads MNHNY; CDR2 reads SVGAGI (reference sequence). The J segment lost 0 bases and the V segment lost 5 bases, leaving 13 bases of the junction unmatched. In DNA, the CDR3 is TGTGCCAGCAGTCCAGCCGGCTCGGGACAGCCCTCTGGAAACACCATATATTTT. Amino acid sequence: CASSPAGSGQPSGNTIYF.

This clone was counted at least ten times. DNA of the CDR3: TGTGCCAGCAGCTTCAGGGGCCGGACTGAAGCTTTCTTT. This sequence encodes CASSFRGRTEAFF. V and J are TRBV7-3 and TRBJ1-1; perhaps TRBD1 as D (6 bases). Germline V lookup: CDR1 SGHTA, CDR2 FQGTGA. V was pared by 3 bases and J by 5 bases, with 10 bases between. The CDR3 extends over 13 amino acids.

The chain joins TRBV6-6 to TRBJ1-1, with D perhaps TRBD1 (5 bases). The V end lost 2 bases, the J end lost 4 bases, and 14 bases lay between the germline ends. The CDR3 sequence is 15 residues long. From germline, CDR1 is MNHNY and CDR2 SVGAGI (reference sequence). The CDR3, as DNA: TGTGCCAGCAGTTACGCGCGGGGCGGGGGCACTGAAGCTTTCTTT. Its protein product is CASSYARGGGTEAFF.